Presented here are 32 T cell receptor beta chains from one specimen sequenced in a study of cytomegalovirus exposure and HLA in healthy donors. The table came from immunoSEQ multiplex PCR; TCRdb's copy has only in-frame clones and leaves some out. The data hold roughly 100,000 clones, with approximately 90% observed a single time. Input material: PBMCs. These receptors were collected from a woman aged 18-30 years in good health and CMV-seropositive.

This clone was seen more than once but under ten times. This chain connects TRBV30 to TRBJ2-2; 11 bases map to TRBD2. The germline V gene has CDR1 GTSNPN and CDR2 SVGIG (reference sequence). Trimming cost V 0 bases and J 3 bases; bases outside gene matches: 0. The CDR3 consists of 15 residues. CDR3 region: CAWSVLAGDTGELFF. Here the CDR3 DNA reads TGTGCCTGGAGTGTACTAGCGGGAGACACCGGGGAGCTGTTTTTT.

The rearrangement links TRBV5-1 to TRBJ2-6; TRBD1 aligns across 7 bases. With V trimmed by 1 base and J by 0 bases, 10 bases remained unmatched. CDR3 length: 19 amino acids. CDR1 SGHRS and CDR2 YFSETQ come from the germline V gene. CDR3: CASSLWVGTVPSGANVLTF. The CDR3 nucleotides are TGCGCCAGCAGCTTGTGGGTCGGGACAGTACCCTCTGGGGCCAACGTCCTGACTTTC.

The chain uses TRBV28 and TRBJ1-2, with D uncertain. Germline V gene sequence: CDR1 MDHEN, CDR2 SYDVKM. The CDR3 totals 14 residues. Deletions cut 6 bases from V and 2 bases from J, with 13 bases between. The CDR3 loop is CASRFSEANYGYTF. The CDR3 DNA reads as TGTGCCAGCAGGTTTAGTGAGGCCAACTATGGCTACACCTTC.

This chain's CDR3 is CASSAETGVQRGYTF. CDR3 nucleotide sequence: TGTGCCAGCAGTGCCGAGACAGGGGTTCAGCGGGGCTACACCTTC. V gene TRBV6-1 combines with J gene TRBJ1-2; 8 nucleotides match TRBD1. The CDR3 has 15 residues. Germline lookup yields CDR1 MNHNS and CDR2 SASEGT. The V gene end was trimmed by 4 bases and the J gene end by 8 bases; junction bases not matched to a gene: 12.

This clone has a count of ten or more. The rearrangement links TRBV5-1 to TRBJ1-3, with 10 bases identical to TRBD1. Germline CDR1 SGHRS, CDR2 YFSETQ. The CDR3 has 16 amino acids. Trimming removed 2 bases from V and 8 bases from J; junction bases left unmatched: 10. The CDR3 region is CASSFGTGARGDTIYF. Here the CDR3 DNA reads TGCGCCAGCAGCTTCGGGACAGGGGCGAGGGGAGACACCATATATTTT. Complete variable domain (other parts from reference TRBV5-1 and TRBJ1-3): KAGVTQTPRYLIKTRGQQVTLSCSPISGHRSVSWYQQTPGQGLQFLFEYFSETQRNKGNFPGRFSGRQFSNSRSEMNVSTLELGDSALYLCASSFGTGARGDTIYFGEGSWLTVV.

The rearrangement uses TRBV15 and TRBJ2-1; TRBD2 matches 7 bases. The CDR3 contains 15 residues. J lost 3 bases, V lost 0 bases, and 2 bases had no gene match. Germline V gene lookup returns CDR1 LNHNV and CDR2 YYDKDF (reference sequence). In DNA form, the CDR3 reads TGTGCCACCAGCAGAGACACGGGAGGCTACAATGAGCAGTTCTTC. It translates to CATSRDTGGYNEQFF.

The chain employs TRBV6-1 and TRBJ2-1, with 10 bases matching TRBD2. Germline CDR1 is MNHNS and CDR2 is SASEGT. The CDR3 covers 15 residues. V was pared by 4 bases and J by 6 bases, with 6 bases of the junction left unmatched. The CDR3 DNA sequence: TGTGCCAGCAGTGCTATAGCGGGGGGAAGCAATGAGCAGTTCTTC. Protein sequence: CASSAIAGGSNEQFF.

V usage is TRBV18 and J usage is TRBJ1-2; 10 nucleotides align to TRBD1. With V trimmed by 3 bases and J by 2 bases, 6 bases remained unmatched. This CDR3 is built from 16 residues. Germline V gene sequence: CDR1 KGHSH, CDR2 LQKENI. Written as DNA, the CDR3 is TGTGCCAGCTCACCTCTTGGGGACAGGGGAAACTATGGCTACACCTTC. It encodes CASSPLGDRGNYGYTF.

This chain joins TRBV19 and TRBJ1-4, with D perhaps matching TRBD1 (5 bases). CDR3 length: 14 residues. Per germline, CDR1 LNHDA and CDR2 SQIVND (reference sequence). V dropped 7 bases and J dropped 5 bases, with 14 bases sitting between them. CDR3 DNA: TGTGCCAGTACAGGGCGACGGACCAATGAAAAACTGTTTTTT. Translated, it gives CASTGRRTNEKLFF.

The V and J genes are TRBV7-9 and TRBJ2-2; a weak D match, TRBD1 (6 bases). The CDR3 runs 16 residues. From germline, CDR1 is SEHNR and CDR2 FQNEAQ (reference sequence). Trimming cost V 2 bases and J 0 bases, with 10 bases left between them. The CDR3 DNA follows: TGTGCCAGCAGCTTACGTCAGGGGTCGAACACCGGGGAGCTGTTTTTT. It encodes CASSLRQGSNTGELFF.

The chain recombines TRBV9 with TRBJ2-1, with D possibly matching TRBD2 (6 bases). V was shortened by 4 bases and J by 10 bases, with 24 bases between the two germline ends. CDR1 and CDR2 from the germline V gene are SGDLS and YYNGEE. The CDR3 contains 16 residues. CDR3 nucleotide sequence: TGTGCCAGCAGCTTAGACACCGGGACTGCTCACGGAGAGCAGTTCTTC. As protein: CASSLDTGTAHGEQFF.

The rearrangement joins TRBV9 to TRBJ2-7, with a possible D match to TRBD2 (5 bases). The CDR3 is made up of 14 amino acids. Trimming cost V 4 bases and J 5 bases, with 16 bases left between them. Germline V gene data show CDR1 as SGDLS and CDR2 as YYNGEE. Here the CDR3 DNA reads TGTGCCAGCAGCCCCCACTTGGGGAGCCACGAGCAGTACTTC. It encodes CASSPHLGSHEQYF.

The V call is TRBV5-6, the J call TRBJ2-2; TRBD1 matches 7 bases. The germline CDR1 and CDR2 sequences are SGHDT and YYEEEE. The CDR3 runs 15 residues. The V and J ends lost 0 bases and 5 bases, in that order; junction bases with no gene match: 4. CDR3: CASSLAGGWTGELFF. The CDR3 nucleotides are TGTGCCAGCAGCTTGGCAGGGGGTTGGACCGGGGAGCTGTTTTTT.

The DNA of the CDR3 is TGTGCCAGCAGCTCCCTGACTAGCGGGAGAACAGATACGCAGTATTTT. This translates into CASSSLTSGRTDTQYF. The rearrangement joins TRBV7-9 to TRBJ2-3; 12 bases fit TRBD2. The CDR3 totals 16 residues. Germline loops: CDR1 SEHNR, CDR2 FQNEAQ (reference sequence). With V trimmed by 4 bases and J by 3 bases, 5 bases remained unmatched.

The chain links TRBV7-8 to TRBJ2-1, with TRBD2 matching over 14 bases. Germline assignment: CDR1 SGHVS and CDR2 FQNEAQ. The junction had 8 bases not matched to a gene; V was cut back by 5 bases and J by 8 bases. CDR3 length: 16 amino acids. This chain's CDR3 is CASSPRTSGRSDEQFF. CDR3 bases: TGTGCCAGCAGCCCACGGACTAGCGGGAGGTCGGATGAGCAGTTCTTC.

This chain connects TRBV28 to TRBJ2-1; perhaps TRBD2 as D (6 bases). Germline V gene sequence: CDR1 MDHEN, CDR2 SYDVKM. The CDR3 is made up of 15 amino acids. The V end lost 3 bases, the J end lost 3 bases, and 12 bases lay between the germline ends. CDR3 protein: CASSFPGVVYNEQFF. CDR3 DNA sequence: TGTGCCAGCAGTTTCCCGGGAGTAGTCTACAATGAGCAGTTCTTC.

The sample holds one count of this clone. The chain is built from TRBV29-1 and TRBJ2-7; D possibly corresponds to TRBD2 (7 bases). Germline V lookup: CDR1 SQVTM, CDR2 ANQGSEA. The CDR3 sequence is 13 residues long. The V and J ends lost 4 bases and 2 bases respectively, with 12 bases between them. CDR3 nucleotides: TGCAGCGTTGGTCGGGGGGCCCCCTACGAGCAGTACTTC. It translates to CSVGRGAPYEQYF.

The V and J genes are TRBV28 and TRBJ2-2, with 11 bases matching TRBD2. Germline V gives CDR1 MDHEN, CDR2 SYDVKM. There are 16 residues in the CDR3. Losses at the gene ends were 6 bases for V and 5 bases for J; bases not matched to a gene: 8. The CDR3: CASSIPRLAGTGELFF. The DNA for the CDR3 is TGTGCCAGCAGCATTCCAAGACTAGCGGGAACCGGGGAGCTGTTTTTT.

This clone was detected a few times. V and J are TRBV11-2 and TRBJ2-3; D is possibly TRBD1 (6 bases). CDR3 size: 15 residues. With 0 bases removed from V and 2 bases from J, the gap between germline ends came to 9 bases. Germline assignment: CDR1 SGHAT and CDR2 FQNNGV. DNA for the CDR3: TGTGCCAGCAGCTTAGACAGGGGCCACACAGATACGCAGTATTTT. As protein: CASSLDRGHTDTQYF.

The CDR3 coding sequence is TGTGCCAGCAGAGAGGGACTAGCGGCATGGCCCCCTAGCACAGATACGCAGTATTTT. It translates to CASREGLAAWPPSTDTQYF. This chain uses TRBV2 with TRBJ2-3, with TRBD2 matching 11 bases. CDR3 size: 19 residues. With 6 bases clipped from V and 0 bases from J, the junction kept 14 bases outside the gene matches. Germline V gene sequence: CDR1 SNHLY, CDR2 FYNNEI.

The chain joins TRBV9 to TRBJ2-7, with a possible D match to TRBD1 (6 bases). The CDR3 is 13 amino acids. V shed 4 bases and J shed 7 bases, with 15 bases lying between them. The germline V gene encodes CDR1 SGDLS and CDR2 YYNGEE. The CDR3 sequence is CASSRGSQGEQYF. The CDR3 coding sequence is TGTGCCAGCAGCCGGGGATCCCAGGGGGAGCAGTACTTC. Using reference TRBV9 and TRBJ2-7 for the parts outside the CDR3, the full variable domain is DSGVTQTPKHLITATGQRVTLRCSPRSGDLSVYWYQQSLDQGLQFLIQYYNGEERAKGNILERFSAQQFPDLHSELNLSSLELGDSALYFCASSRGSQGEQYFGPGTRLTVT.

V and J are TRBV27 and TRBJ2-7, with 8 bases aligning to TRBD1. Germline lookup yields CDR1 MNHEY and CDR2 SMNVEV (reference sequence). The CDR3 extends over 16 amino acids. V trimming: 4 bases; J trimming: 2 bases; junction bases outside the gene matches: 10. CDR3 sequence reads: CASSYPLDREAYEQYF. In DNA, the CDR3 is TGTGCCAGCAGTTACCCCTTGGACAGGGAAGCCTACGAGCAGTACTTC.

The chain recombines TRBV6-4 with TRBJ2-2; perhaps TRBD1 as D (5 bases). This CDR3 region has 15 residues. V was cut by 0 bases and J by 1 base, with 6 bases left in between. Germline lookup yields CDR1 MRHNA and CDR2 SNTAGT. The CDR3 region is CASSDSGQNTGELFF. CDR3 in DNA: TGTGCCAGCAGTGACTCGGGGCAGAACACCGGGGAGCTGTTTTTT.

The chain couples TRBV9 to TRBJ2-7, with TRBD2 as a possible D gene (6 bases). This CDR3 region has 16 residues. Germline V gene data show CDR1 as SGDLS and CDR2 as YYNGEE. The ends were cut back, 4 bases at V and 0 bases at J, with 17 bases in the middle. The CDR3 DNA reads TGTGCCAGCAGCCCTGGCTCCGGGACTTCCTCCTACGAGCAGTACTTC. Translating it yields CASSPGSGTSSYEQYF.

The CDR3 DNA sequence: TGTGCCAGCAGCCCTGACAGGGGGCCGTCTGAAGCTTTCTTT. Encoded protein: CASSPDRGPSEAFF. The J gene is TRBJ1-1, the V gene TRBV5-6, with TRBD1 matching over 10 bases. Looked up from germline, CDR1 is SGHDT and CDR2 is YYEEEE. V dropped 4 bases and J dropped 6; count of bases not matched to a gene: 6. The CDR3 has 14 amino acids.

This chain links TRBV27 with TRBJ2-7; weak D call: TRBD2 (5 bases). The CDR3 extends over 15 amino acids. Trimming pared 6 bases from V and 2 bases from J, leaving 17 bases between. Germline V gene sequence: CDR1 MNHEY, CDR2 SMNVEV (reference sequence). CDR3 sequence reads: CASSPLERTPYEQYF. As DNA, the CDR3 is TGTGCCAGCAGCCCTTTGGAGCGGACTCCCTACGAGCAGTACTTC.

V gene TRBV11-2 combines with J gene TRBJ2-1; 10 bases agree with TRBD2. Germline trimming cut 5 bases from V and 7 bases from J; bases unmatched to any gene: 2. Germline loops: CDR1 SGHAT, CDR2 FQNNGV. There are 13 residues in the CDR3. The CDR3 spells CASSQAGGNEQFF. The CDR3, as DNA: TGTGCCAGCAGCCAAGCGGGGGGGAATGAGCAGTTCTTC.

The chain employs TRBV2 and TRBJ2-1; 7 bases map to TRBD2. The CDR3 contains 12 residues. V lost 5 bases to trimming and J lost 6 bases; unmatched junction nucleotides: 1. Per the germline V gene, CDR1 is SNHLY and CDR2 is FYNNEI. The DNA of the CDR3 is TGTGCCAGCAGTTCTAGCGGCAATGAGCAGTTCTTC. Translation gives CASSSSGNEQFF. Based on the CDR3 plus reference TRBV2 and TRBJ2-1, the full variable domain is EPEVTQTPSHQVTQMGQEVILRCVPISNHLYFYWYRQILGQKVEFLVSFYNNEISEKSEIFDDQFSVERPDGSNFTLKIRSTKLEDSAMYFCASSSSGNEQFFGPGTRLTVL.

This chain connects TRBV5-1 to TRBJ2-2; a weak D match, TRBD2 (7 bases). Trimming cost V 1 base and J 5 bases, with 12 bases left between them. Germline V gene lookup returns CDR1 SGHRS and CDR2 YFSETQ. CDR3 length equals 15 residues. CDR3 nucleotide sequence: TGCGCCAGCAGCTTGTCCGGGGGGCAGACCGGGGAGCTGTTTTTT. Translation gives CASSLSGGQTGELFF.

This chain joins TRBV15 and TRBJ2-7, with 7 positions matching TRBD2. Trimming at V came to 3 bases and at J to 3 bases, leaving 11 bases not matched to a gene. The CDR3 runs 16 residues. Germline values: CDR1 LNHNV, CDR2 YYDKDF (reference sequence). This chain's CDR3 is CATSSTFGGGNYEQYF. The CDR3 bases are TGTGCCACCAGCAGTACGTTTGGCGGGGGAAACTACGAGCAGTACTTC.

This chain uses TRBV5-1 with TRBJ1-1, with a weak D call TRBD1 (6 bases). Germline V gene data show CDR1 as SGHRS and CDR2 as YFSETQ. The V and J ends lost 4 bases and 0 bases respectively, with 13 bases between them. This CDR3 has 15 residues. The CDR3 DNA follows: TGCGCCAGCAGCGGATGGGGGGGCATGAACACTGAAGCTTTCTTT. Amino acid sequence: CASSGWGGMNTEAFF.

The chain links TRBV6-4 to TRBJ2-3, with D unclear. V lost 4 bases, J lost 1 base, and 6 bases lay in between. Germline V gene sequence: CDR1 MRHNA, CDR2 SNTAGT. CDR3 length equals 13 residues. The CDR3 sequence is CASSVQGTDTQYF. DNA for the CDR3: TGTGCCAGCAGTGTGCAGGGCACAGATACGCAGTATTTT.